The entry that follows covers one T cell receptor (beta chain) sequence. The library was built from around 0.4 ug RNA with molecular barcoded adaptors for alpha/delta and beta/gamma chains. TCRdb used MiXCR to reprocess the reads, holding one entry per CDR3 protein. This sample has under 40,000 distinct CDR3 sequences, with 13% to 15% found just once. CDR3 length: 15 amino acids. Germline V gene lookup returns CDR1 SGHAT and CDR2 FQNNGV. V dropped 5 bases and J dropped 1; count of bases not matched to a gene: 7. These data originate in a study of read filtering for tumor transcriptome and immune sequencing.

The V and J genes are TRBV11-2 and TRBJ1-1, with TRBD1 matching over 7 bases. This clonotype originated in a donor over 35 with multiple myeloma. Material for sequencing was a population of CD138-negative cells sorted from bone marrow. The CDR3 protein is CASSENRGPNTEAFF. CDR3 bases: TGTGCCAGCAGCGAAAACAGGGGTCCGAACACTGAAGCTTTCTTT.